The 31 T cell receptor beta chains below come from one sample, sequenced in a study of cytomegalovirus exposure and HLA in healthy donors. This table comes from immunoSEQ multiplex PCR, and its TCRdb copy is limited to in-frame clones, with some not included. The sample records hundreds of thousands of clones, roughly 83% being singletons. Sequenced material: PBMCs. These receptors were taken from a woman aged 18-29 years in good health and CMV-seronegative.

This chain uses TRBV9 with TRBJ2-3; TRBD2 aligns across 9 bases. The CDR3 extends over 16 amino acids. The junction had 4 bases not matched to a gene; V was cut back by 0 bases and J by 2 bases. Germline CDR1 reads SGDLS; CDR2 reads YYNGEE. The CDR3 here is CASSVGGGGATDTQYF. DNA of the CDR3: TGTGCCAGCAGCGTAGGTGGCGGGGGGGCCACAGATACGCAGTATTTT.

This clone has a count of ten or more. This chain joins TRBV13 and TRBJ1-5; 7 bases agree with TRBD1. The V gene's germline CDR1 is PRHDT and CDR2 FYEKMQ (reference sequence). J gave up 4 bases and V 5 bases, and 5 bases lay outside the gene matches. There are 14 residues in the CDR3. The CDR3 region is CASSLDRDNQPQHF. Written as DNA, the CDR3 is TGTGCCAGCAGCCTCGACAGGGATAATCAGCCCCAGCATTTT.

The chain is built from TRBV27 and TRBJ2-3; 15 nucleotides line up with TRBD2. V was pared by 6 bases and J by 5 bases, with 6 bases of the junction left unmatched. CDR3 length equals 16 residues. Germline V gives CDR1 MNHEY, CDR2 SMNVEV (reference sequence). The CDR3 region is CASSHGLAGGLDTQYF. CDR3 DNA sequence: TGTGCCAGCAGCCATGGACTAGCGGGGGGGTTAGATACGCAGTATTTT.

The chain joins TRBV7-3 to TRBJ1-2; 7 positions agree with TRBD1. This CDR3 has 10 amino acids. Germline V gives CDR1 SGHTA, CDR2 FQGTGA. With V trimmed by 8 bases and J by 13 bases, 7 bases remained unmatched. As DNA, the CDR3 is TGTGCCAGCGGAGGGGGCAGATGCACCTTC. This sequence encodes CASGGGRCTF.

The chain links TRBV4-2 to TRBJ1-2; 8 nucleotides align to TRBD1. Germline CDR1 is LGHNA and CDR2 is YNFKEQ. The V segment lost 1 base and the J segment 1 base; nucleotides outside the gene matches: 8. The CDR3 has 17 residues. The CDR3 DNA reads TGTGCCAGCAGCCAAGGACAGGGGCCCAATAGTAACTATGGCTACACCTTC. Protein: CASSQGQGPNSNYGYTF.

J is TRBJ2-1 and V is TRBV29-1, with TRBD1 identical over 7 bases. The CDR3 has 12 residues. Germline V lookup: CDR1 SQVTM, CDR2 ANQGSEA. V dropped 4 bases and J dropped 7; count of bases not matched to a gene: 4. The CDR3 DNA follows: TGCAGCGTTGGACAGGGTCGGAATGAGCAGTTCTTC. Translating it yields CSVGQGRNEQFF.

The V gene is TRBV5-1, the J gene TRBJ1-4, with D maybe TRBD1 (5 bases). The ends were cut back, 1 base at V and 0 bases at J, with 10 bases in the middle. This CDR3 is built from 16 residues. In germline, CDR1 is SGHRS, CDR2 YFSETQ. CDR3: CASSLRQSATNEKLFF. The CDR3 nucleotides read TGCGCCAGCAGCTTGAGACAGTCTGCAACTAATGAAAAACTGTTTTTT.

The chain carries TRBV11-2 and TRBJ1-2; D uncertain. The CDR3 is 13 amino acids. Trimming removed 2 bases at V and 2 bases at J, with 6 bases between. Germline CDR1 reads SGHAT; CDR2 reads FQNNGV. CDR3 nucleotides: TGTGCCAGCAGCTTAAACAAGAACTATGGCTACACCTTC. Its translation: CASSLNKNYGYTF.

This clone was seen only once. The gene calls are TRBV6-1 and TRBJ1-5, with D maybe TRBD1 (5 bases). V dropped 2 bases and J dropped 5 bases, with 7 bases sitting between them. Germline V gives CDR1 MNHNS, CDR2 SASEGT. The CDR3 sequence is 13 residues long. CDR3 region: CASSEQGDQPQHF. CDR3 coding DNA: TGTGCCAGCAGTGAACAGGGCGATCAGCCCCAGCATTTT.

The chain joins TRBV5-1 to TRBJ2-2; D unresolved. The CDR3 extends over 14 amino acids. V lost 0 bases, J lost 8 bases, and 11 bases lay in between. CDR1 SGHRS and CDR2 YFSETQ come from the germline V gene. CDR3 loop: CASSLVVGTGELFF. The CDR3 bases are TGCGCCAGCAGCTTGGTGGTGGGCACAGGGGAGCTGTTTTTT.

This chain's CDR3 is CASSPNRGQETQYF. The CDR3 DNA is TGTGCCAGCTCACCCAACAGGGGACAAGAGACCCAGTACTTC. This chain connects TRBV18 to TRBJ2-5; TRBD1 matches at 7 bases. This CDR3 comprises 14 residues. V shed 3 bases, J shed 2 bases, and the junction held 3 bases outside the gene matches. Germline CDR1 and CDR2: KGHSH and LQKENI.

This clone was observed a few times. The V call is TRBV6-5, the J call TRBJ1-1; D perhaps matches TRBD1 (5 bases). Germline loops: CDR1 MNHEY, CDR2 SVGAGI. This CDR3 is 14 amino acids long. The V gene lost 5 bases and the J gene lost 0 bases, with 10 bases spanning the gap. The DNA of the CDR3 is TGTGCCAGCAGTGAGAGACAGCTGAACACTGAAGCTTTCTTT. Its protein is CASSERQLNTEAFF.

The J gene is TRBJ2-3, the V gene TRBV5-4; TRBD2 agrees at 11 bases. The V gene's germline CDR1 is SGHNT and CDR2 YYREEE (reference sequence). This CDR3 is 16 amino acids long. J was trimmed by 2 bases and V by 4 bases; bases with no gene match: 6. The CDR3 DNA sequence: TGTGCCAGCAGCGTCCCTAGCGGGGGGTACACAGATACGCAGTATTTT. Encoded protein: CASSVPSGGYTDTQYF.

The chain joins TRBV28 to TRBJ1-4; D possibly corresponds to TRBD1 (5 bases). With 2 bases removed from V and 7 bases from J, the gap between germline ends came to 11 bases. The CDR3 sequence is 14 residues long. The germline gives CDR1 MDHEN, CDR2 SYDVKM. CDR3: CASSLRGAGEKLFF. The CDR3 nucleotides read TGTGCCAGCAGTTTAAGGGGCGCGGGTGAAAAACTGTTTTTT.

The chain uses TRBV19 and TRBJ2-2; the D gene is possibly TRBD1 (5 bases). CDR3 size: 16 residues. Germline CDR1 and CDR2: LNHDA and SQIVND (reference sequence). V gave up 3 bases and J gave up 0 bases, with 11 bases separating them. The CDR3 loop reads CASSILAGTNTGELFF. As DNA, the CDR3 is TGTGCCAGTAGTATTTTAGCAGGGACGAACACCGGGGAGCTGTTTTTT.

This clone was counted once. The chain has TRBV9 and TRBJ2-3; D is perhaps TRBD1 (6 bases). The CDR3 consists of 15 residues. Germline CDR1 and CDR2: SGDLS and YYNGEE. The V end lost 0 bases, the J end lost 2 bases, and 10 bases lay between the germline ends. The DNA for the CDR3 is TGTGCCAGCAGCGTAGATCCAGGGGACACAGATACGCAGTATTTT. Its protein is CASSVDPGDTDTQYF.

The chain recombines TRBV10-3 with TRBJ1-6; 7 nucleotides match TRBD1. Germline CDR1 ENHRY, CDR2 SYGVKD. V lost 6 bases and J lost 5; bases outside the gene matches: 4. CDR3 size: 14 residues. The CDR3 sequence: CAISRQGDNSPLHF. The CDR3 nucleotides are TGTGCCATCAGCCGACAGGGTGATAATTCACCCCTCCACTTT.

The J gene is TRBJ2-2, the V gene TRBV11-3; no reliable D call. This CDR3 has 16 residues. The germline V and J ends were trimmed by 1 base and 6 bases, with 15 bases remaining between them. Per the germline V gene, CDR1 is SGHNT and CDR2 is YENEEA. The CDR3 DNA is TGTGCCAGCAGCTTAGGAGACCGGTCCAGCCCCGGGGAGCTGTTTTTT. Its translation: CASSLGDRSSPGELFF.

The V and J genes are TRBV6-1 and TRBJ2-5; tentative D call: TRBD1 (6 bases). V was pared by 0 bases and J by 9 bases, with 11 bases between. This CDR3 has 13 amino acids. Per germline, CDR1 MNHNS and CDR2 SASEGT. CDR3 loop: CASSEAGGTPQYF. CDR3 DNA: TGTGCCAGCAGTGAAGCCGGTGGGACACCCCAGTACTTC.

The rearrangement links TRBV29-1 to TRBJ1-4, with D hard to call. Deletions cut 7 bases from V and 8 bases from J, with 11 bases between. Looked up from germline, CDR1 is SQVTM and CDR2 is ANQGSEA. The CDR3 contains 11 residues. The CDR3 reads CSAWTTEKLFF. CDR3 nucleotide sequence: TGCAGCGCGTGGACTACAGAAAAACTGTTTTTT.

The chain uses TRBV11-2 and TRBJ1-1, with 10 positions matching TRBD1. V trimming: 4 bases; J trimming: 10 bases; junction bases outside the gene matches: 6. CDR1 is SGHAT, CDR2 FQNNGV, per germline. The CDR3 is made up of 13 amino acids. CDR3 bases: TGTGCCAGCAGCTGGGGGGACAGGGGAGGAGCTTTCTTT. It yields the protein CASSWGDRGGAFF.

The rearrangement links TRBV5-1 to TRBJ2-3; 9 nucleotides align to TRBD2. V lost 2 bases to trimming and J lost 4 bases; unmatched junction nucleotides: 5. The germline CDR1 and CDR2 sequences are SGHRS and YFSETQ. The length of the CDR3 is 15 residues. In DNA, the CDR3 is TGCGCCAGCAGCTTTAGCGGGAGTAGGCCAGATACGCAGTATTTT. It codes for CASSFSGSRPDTQYF.

The gene calls are TRBV7-2 and TRBJ2-7; D is perhaps TRBD2 (7 bases). The CDR3 is made up of 15 amino acids. V was pared by 6 bases and J by 3 bases, with 18 bases between. In germline, CDR1 is SGHTA, CDR2 FQGNSA. This CDR3 reads CASRTTGRGLYEQYF. CDR3 DNA: TGTGCCAGCAGAACTACAGGGAGGGGTCTCTACGAGCAGTACTTC.

This clone was seen more than once but under ten times. The chain has TRBV15 and TRBJ2-7, with D possibly being TRBD1 (6 bases). Trimming stripped 6 bases from V and 5 bases from J, with 17 bases between. Germline V lookup: CDR1 LNHNV, CDR2 YYDKDF (reference sequence). CDR3 length equals 14 residues. CDR3 nucleotides: TGTGCCACCAGGACAGAGGGCAGGGGCAACGAGCAGTACTTC. Protein product: CATRTEGRGNEQYF.

V is TRBV29-1 and J is TRBJ1-1; 7 nucleotides agree with TRBD1. Germline loops: CDR1 SQVTM, CDR2 ANQGSEA. Trimming took 5 bases from V and 4 from J; bases not matched to a gene: 4. The CDR3 extends over 12 amino acids. The DNA of the CDR3 is TGCAGCGTTTACCCAGGGGGCACTGAAGCTTTCTTT. Its protein is CSVYPGGTEAFF.

This chain connects TRBV5-1 to TRBJ2-7; 11 nucleotides align to TRBD1. Germline V CDR1 and CDR2: SGHRS, YFSETQ. This CDR3 has 16 residues. The trim removed 4 bases at V and 2 bases at J, leaving 8 bases unmatched. CDR3 DNA sequence: TGCGCCAGCAGCATCCAACCGGGACAGGGGGCCTACGAGCAGTACTTC. This translates into CASSIQPGQGAYEQYF.

The chain carries TRBV5-1 and TRBJ1-3, with D perhaps matching TRBD1 (5 bases). This CDR3 has 15 residues. Germline CDR1 SGHRS, CDR2 YFSETQ. Trimming pared 0 bases from V and 7 bases from J, leaving 14 bases between. This CDR3 is CASSLVQGAGNTIYF. The CDR3 DNA reads as TGCGCCAGCAGCTTGGTTCAGGGCGCGGGGAACACCATATATTTT. Full variable domain (missing parts from reference TRBV5-1 and TRBJ1-3): KAGVTQTPRYLIKTRGQQVTLSCSPISGHRSVSWYQQTPGQGLQFLFEYFSETQRNKGNFPGRFSGRQFSNSRSEMNVSTLELGDSALYLCASSLVQGAGNTIYFGEGSWLTVV.

The V gene is TRBV25-1, the J gene TRBJ2-7, with unresolved D. Germline V gives CDR1 MGHDK, CDR2 SYGVNS. Trimming took off 4 bases at V and 3 bases at J, with 4 bases between the two ends. The CDR3 runs 11 residues. CDR3 sequence: CASSAVYEQYF. Here the CDR3 DNA reads TGTGCCAGCAGTGCTGTCTACGAGCAGTACTTC.

This clone was seen just once. This chain connects TRBV6-6 to TRBJ1-2; TRBD1 matches at 7 bases. V gave up 5 bases and J gave up 3 bases; unmatched junction bases: 3. The germline V gene encodes CDR1 MNHNY and CDR2 SVGAGI (reference sequence). This CDR3 is built from 13 residues. CDR3 in DNA: TGTGCCAGCAGTACCGGGACAGACTATGGCTACACCTTC. Translated: CASSTGTDYGYTF.

The genes are TRBV18 and TRBJ1-1; 12 positions agree with TRBD1. CDR1 and CDR2 from the germline V gene are KGHSH and LQKENI. The CDR3 totals 15 residues. V shed 5 bases and J 2 bases; nucleotides not matched to a gene: 3. CDR3 protein: CASSSGQGANTEAFF. The CDR3, as DNA: TGTGCCAGCTCATCGGGACAGGGGGCTAACACTGAAGCTTTCTTT.

The gene calls are TRBV2 and TRBJ1-5, with 8 bases fitting TRBD1. The CDR3 has 16 amino acids. V shed 2 bases and J 3 bases; nucleotides not matched to a gene: 6. Germline lookup yields CDR1 SNHLY and CDR2 FYNNEI. The CDR3 region is CASSERQGLDNQPQHF. DNA of the CDR3: TGTGCCAGCAGTGAACGACAGGGGTTAGACAATCAGCCCCAGCATTTT. The whole variable domain, filled in from reference TRBV2 and TRBJ1-5, reads EPEVTQTPSHQVTQMGQEVILRCVPISNHLYFYWYRQILGQKVEFLVSFYNNEISEKSEIFDDQFSVERPDGSNFTLKIRSTKLEDSAMYFCASSERQGLDNQPQHFGDGTRLSIL.